The entry that follows covers one TCR beta chain sequence. Its antigen is unidentified. The sample belongs to a study of radiation and T cells in renal cell carcinoma. Study-wide points: Top tumor clonotypes rose in blood 2 weeks post-radiation, then contracted.

With 6 bases removed from V and 6 bases from J, the gap between germline ends came to 12 bases. The CDR3 contains 14 residues. The germline V gene encodes CDR1 MNHEY and CDR2 SVGAGI. The protocol was immunoSEQ multiplex PCR, while the TCRdb copy is restricted to in-frame clones and leaves out a portion. This table holds roughly 130,000 clones, 88% found once. This sample's time point: blood 2 weeks post-SBRT. Treatment: 15 Gy SBRT to primary tumor, nephrectomy 4 weeks later. This chain joins TRBV6-5 and TRBJ1-6; no firm D call. The TCR originated in a woman in her 70s with renal cell carcinoma. Source: blood, taken from a patient whose treatment included radiotherapy and nephrectomy. The CDR3 reads CASRTATSNSPLHF. The CDR3 bases are TGTGCCAGCAGGACGGCTACCTCTAATTCACCCCTCCACTTT.